This T cell receptor beta chain derives from a study of cytomegalovirus exposure and HLA in healthy donors (TCRdb year 2017). Background on the whole study: According to an earlier analysis of several hundred of the donors, some 180 million T cells yielded 95 million to 140 million unique TCR beta sequences and approximately 300 Gb of sequence data. An early release that covered roughly 600 HLA-typed donors contained about 300 gigabases of sequencing data and tens of millions of unique TCR sequences. Among the roughly 430 genotyped donors, 75% to 90% belonged to the genetic ancestry cluster associated with self-reported Caucasian donors. The study aimed to test whether cataloging public T cell receptors could reveal signatures of past pathogen exposure. Using immunosequencing, the study profiled T cell repertoires from about 650 subjects and related those repertoires to cytomegalovirus serostatus. Besides the first cohort of more than 650 subjects, a separate validation cohort made up of some 110 different subjects was used. High-throughput TCR immunosequencing, statistical association of individual TCRs with disease status, and machine learning were combined to predict cytomegalovirus infection status. A later analysis re-analyzed previously published TCR beta repertoires from approximately 700 donors and added high-resolution HLA genotyping to study TCR occurrence patterns. In the later analysis, no new phenotypic data were used to find candidate immune exposures; instead, reliance was placed on TCR beta sequences and their occurrence across donors. To decide whether each TCR beta V gene segment behaved as functional or pseudogenic, an earlier analysis of approximately 620 of the donors relied on high-throughput TCR beta sequencing. Donor age, sex, ethnicity and CMV serostatus were compiled alongside the repertoire data. A later genetic analysis took genome-wide SNP genotypes for about 65% of the 666 donors and used that subset as a discovery cohort. Every repertoire in the discovery cohort had been generated on one and the same sequencing platform. HLA typing covered class I and class II loci at four-digit resolution. Typing coverage varied by locus: roughly 629-640 donors for A, B, C, DRB1 and DQB1; roughly 520 for DQA1; more than 600 for DPA1; approximately 470 for DPB1. Because of strong linkage in the cohort, roughly 5 DR-DQ haplotypes were treated as single units for association and clustering. Among 300 to 500 genotyped donors of the cohort, an average of around 240,000 unique TCR beta nucleotide sequences was sequenced per donor, of which about 18% were non-productive.

The cohort was made up of 666 healthy bone marrow donors. Cohort members were all nominally healthy when sampled, although unrecorded immune exposures were likely present. The donor tested CMV seropositive and was one of the 289 seropositive cohort members. Each donor provided a peripheral blood sample, and peripheral blood mononuclear cells were used for TCR beta sequencing. The Qiagen DNeasy Blood Extraction Kit was used to extract genomic DNA from the blood cell samples. The study at large found these results: Correlated functional status among segregating V segments might reflect linkage disequilibrium, but an unknown experimental factor could not be ruled out. Because HLA typing was missing for some donors at each locus, association tests included only the typed subset. According to a later analysis, parvovirus B19, influenza, CMV and Epstein-Barr virus appeared linked to several top co-occurrence clusters. When HLA alleles, especially DR and DQ, strongly co-occurred, TCR associations were difficult to assign to individual alleles. An association between a missense DCLRE1C variant and V-gene and J-gene trimming of TCR beta chains was found in a later genetic analysis and replicated in an independent cohort. While some public TCRs were present in many individuals, most TCR sequences turned up only very rarely across donors. A few of the identified cytomegalovirus-associated TCR beta chains were confirmed in vitro to be specific for cytomegalovirus antigens. An earlier analysis of around 500 of the donors showed that most TCR beta V segments appeared in productive rearrangements either about 87% or about 30% of the time, which broadly matched IMGT annotations. Some 16 rarely observed V segments, including chromosome 9 orphons, were excluded from the earlier analysis of several hundred of the donors because counts were too low. A further reported finding was that TCR beta sequences accurately predicted the HLA-A and HLA-B alleles for most subjects in the first cohort. For the cohort, immune exposure information was limited to CMV serostatus. A total of 150 or so TCR beta chains were listed by the study as associated with cytomegalovirus. The 87-base-pair reads could not distinguish some IMGT-functional V segments, including TRBV6-2 and TRBV6-3, so those segments were excluded. A later analysis found that TCR association rates varied across HLA loci, with DRB1 alleles showing the most associated TCRs and HLA-C alleles the fewest. Presence/absence analyses assumed roughly uniform sequencing depth across donors, an assumption that may not hold. At a false discovery rate of 0.05, a later analysis linked 16,000 or so TCR beta sequences to specific HLA alleles. In this cohort, only TCR beta chains were sequenced, and detectable features were limited by the absence of alpha or paired-chain data. Compared with the roughly 700-donor mean, donors in an Asian-associated ancestry cluster had fewer N-insertions in productive TCRs, according to a later genetic analysis. The classifier was reported to diagnose cytomegalovirus status with high specificity and sensitivity in both the original and validation cohorts. According to a later analysis, most CMV-associated TCR beta chains appeared to be HLA-restricted, and the HLA associations seemed to be driven largely by CMV exposure. A group of highly shared sequence variants was considered likely to be a technical artifact of the sequencing pipeline. In a later analysis, HLA-associated TCR beta chains were found to be more clonally expanded and to have lower generation probabilities than equally common non-associated chains. The authors suggested that the approach could potentially be generalized to other disease states and immunological phenotypes.

Library preparation was by the immunoSEQ multiplex PCR assay. For the multiplex PCR, a mixture combining 60 forward primers for TCR Vbeta segments and 13 reverse primers for TCR Jbeta segments was used. Amplification of the CDR3 region of rearranged TCR beta genes was performed with a multiplex PCR assay on genomic DNA. The amplified TCR beta libraries were sequenced on the Illumina HiSeq System as 87-base-pair reads. As for the original processing: In a later analysis, around 80 million unique TCR beta chains were counted across the roughly 610 repertoires, and roughly 11 million of these chains were shared by at least two donors. To remove PCR and sequencing errors, raw reads were error-corrected and collapsed into unique sequences using a nearest-neighbor algorithm that merged closely related sequences. To assign V, D and J gene segments, CDR3 sequences were aligned to IMGT reference sequences. For a sequence to be retained, a match of at least six nucleotides to both a V gene segment and a J gene segment was required. Rearrangements were classified as productive when the CDR3 lacked stop codons and remained in frame with V and J, and all other rearrangements were classified as non-productive. Following IMGT convention, CDR3 was defined as the stretch from the second conserved V-encoded cysteine to the conserved J-encoded phenylalanine. Sequences without an unambiguous match to a single V gene segment were excluded from the earlier analysis of 450 to 650 of the donors. In an earlier analysis of around 600 of the donors, V segments were called functional above 56.7% productive rearrangements and were called segregating when the between-donor standard deviation exceeded 5%. A statistical classification framework was built for diagnosing cytomegalovirus status from the catalog of TCR beta chain sequences. In a later analysis, TCR nucleotide sequences were compared against IMGT/GENE-DB human TR gene sequences so that V and J genes could be assigned. A later analysis assigned CDR3 sequences and most-parsimonious VDJ recombination scenarios with the TCRdist pipeline. In a later analysis, every TCR beta chain was defined by the combination of its CDR3 amino acid sequence and its V-gene family, and reads without a unique V-gene family were dropped. In a later analysis, around 650 highly shared, low-generation-probability nucleotide sequences were removed to address suspected cross-contamination and a sequencing artifact. A later analysis calculated a clonal expansion index for each public chain from normalized within-repertoire ranks of inferred template counts. In a later analysis, generation probabilities were computed using a VDJ recombination model fitted to out-of-frame rearrangements, and the results were checked against IGoR. A later analysis scored TCR-TCR, TCR-HLA and TCR-CMV co-occurrence with hypergeometric tests, applying a repertoire-size bias correction to TCR pairs. False discovery rates were estimated in a later analysis by permuting HLA or CMV assignments 20 times. In a later analysis, co-occurring TCRs were grouped with DBSCAN, and TCRdist sequence similarity was added when clustering was performed within HLA-allele-positive subsets. Repertoires with fewer than 30,000 or more than 120,000 public chains, plus five repertoires with anomalous nucleotide sharing, were excluded from co-occurrence clustering. TCRdb took over this immuneACCESS table, retaining in-frame rearrangements with V and J assigned. Such tables are incomplete; in checked studies, under half of the missing clones stem from an unresolved V gene, and the remainder is unexplained. The V and J calls and clone size were taken over from that table, and D and trimming were inferred from the DNA. The sample profile shows around 150,000 clones; about 80% of them were found once. Roughly 3.5% of the sample is taken by the ten largest.

Notes on this clone: This clone's antigen is unknown. No clone much larger than this one lies a single base away; base qualities are absent.

From the cysteine through the phenylalanine, the CDR3 covers 13 amino acids. The kept DNA is CDR3 alone, 39 bases in frame from the first base. V is clipped by 4 bases and J by 5 bases, and the sequence between their germline boundaries is 11 bases long. Per the germline V gene, MDHEN is the CDR1 and SYDVKM is the CDR2. The material sequenced was PBMCs. This clonotype was obtained from a young man in good health and CMV-seropositive. This chain is built from TRBV28 and TRBJ2-5, with the D segment identity uncertain. Read as DNA, the sequence is TGTGCCAGCAGTTGGCGGTCTAGGGAGACCCAGTACTTC. It specifies CASSWRSRETQYF.